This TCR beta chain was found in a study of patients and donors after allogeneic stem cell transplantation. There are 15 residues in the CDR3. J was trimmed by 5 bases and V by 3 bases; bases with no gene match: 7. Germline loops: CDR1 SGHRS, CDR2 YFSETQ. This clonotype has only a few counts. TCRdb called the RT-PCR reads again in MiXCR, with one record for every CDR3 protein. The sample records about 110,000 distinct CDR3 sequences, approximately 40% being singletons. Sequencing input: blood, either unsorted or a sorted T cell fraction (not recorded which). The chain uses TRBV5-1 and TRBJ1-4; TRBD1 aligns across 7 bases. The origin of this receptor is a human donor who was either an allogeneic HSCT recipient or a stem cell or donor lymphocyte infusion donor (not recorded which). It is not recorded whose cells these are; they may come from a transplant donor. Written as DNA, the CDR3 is TGCGCCAGCAGCTGGGAGTCCAGGGGGAATGAAAAACTGTTTTTT. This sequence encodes CASSWESRGNEKLFF.